These T cell receptor beta chains were read from a single sample in a study of patients and donors after allogeneic stem cell transplantation. One entry per CDR3 protein results from TCRdb running MiXCR on the RT-PCR reads. The repertoire includes some 880,000 distinct CDR3 sequences, roughly 18% of them detected once, and 5% to 7.5% sits in the top ten. The sample comprised blood, either unsorted or a sorted T cell fraction (not recorded which). Receptors were obtained from a human donor who was either an allogeneic HSCT recipient or a stem cell or donor lymphocyte infusion donor (not recorded which). It is not recorded whose cells these are; they may come from a transplant donor. Each CDR3 is given with its conserved first and last residue.

TRBV5-1,TRBJ1-1,CASSLSLVNTEAFF
TRBV5-4,TRBJ2-5,CASSDPGAAETQYF
TRBV20-1,TRBJ2-5,CSARDIAGGRETQYF
TRBV18,TRBJ1-5,CASSPPGTVNQPQHF
TRBV5-4,TRBJ2-5,CASSSAFGARVETQYF
TRBV4-3,TRBJ2-1,CASSQDRRSYNEQFF
TRBV4-1,TRBJ2-7,CASSQGLKGSYEQYF
TRBV30,TRBJ1-6,CACGGTGYNSPLHF
TRBV12-3/TRBV12-4,TRBJ2-3,CASSRTSTGPSTDTQYF
TRBV4-1,TRBJ1-5,CASSPAASSNQPQHF
TRBV6-1,TRBJ2-7,CASSQAGQGKIRYEQYF
TRBV20-1,TRBJ2-1,CSARGQGVSNEQFF
TRBV20-1,TRBJ1-3,CSAGQGVGNTIYF
TRBV5-5,TRBJ2-5,CASSLAVNTRETQYF
TRBV13,TRBJ2-5,CASSHRDVQETQYF
TRBV20-1,TRBJ2-7,CSARGARGGTYEQYF
TRBV12-3/TRBV12-4,TRBJ1-2,CASSLTGYNGYTF
TRBV6-4,TRBJ1-5,CASSVRLPDDSQHF
TRBV5-1,TRBJ1-5,CASSVGTGRGQPQHF
TRBV11-2,TRBJ2-2,CASSLRGGGTMNTGELFF
TRBV5-1,TRBJ2-2,CASSSNLAVLNTGELFF
TRBV2,TRBJ2-7,CASSENLHEQYF
TRBV10-3,TRBJ2-3,CAISAGTDTQYF
TRBV4-1,TRBJ1-2,CASSQEWGWSKYGYTF
TRBV12-3/TRBV12-4,TRBJ1-1,CASSPDRVRAFF
TRBV20-1,TRBJ2-7,CSAERDPQLYEQYF
TRBV7-3,TRBJ1-1,CASSSGGGANSEAFF
TRBV12-3/TRBV12-4,TRBJ1-5,CASKSSRSRQPQHF
TRBV6-1,TRBJ2-1,CASSPTLAGFNEQFF
TRBV7-3,TRBJ2-5,CASSLGSGRGETQYF
TRBV9,TRBJ1-6,CASSVASSYNSPLHF
TRBV30,TRBJ1-2,CACPPSGQGYGYTF
TRBV20-1,TRBJ2-3,CSAKGSGGVTDTQYF
TRBV9,TRBJ2-1,CASSERGQGYNEQFF
TRBV4-2,TRBJ1-1,CASSQEGQGTFYEAFF
TRBV20-1,TRBJ2-7,CSARGTKSEQYF